This T cell receptor beta chain originates from a study of blood T cell repertoires in COVID-19. Across the whole study: COVID-19 samples, acute and convalescent, were from the United States, Italy and Spain. PBMCs, B-cell-depleted T cells, or T cells provided the cDNA or gDNA that made up the material.

Authors' analysis steps: From reference gene primer amplification, estimates of nucleated cell counts were derived. Only in-frame clones appear in the TCRdb table, and some are missing; sequencing was by immunoSEQ multiplex PCR. V and J calls and clone size are given by that table; D and trimming were obtained from the DNA. The data hold roughly 110,000 clones, with about 80% observed a single time. Germline V gives CDR1 SGHRS, CDR2 YFSETQ. J gave up 2 bases and V 3 bases, and 3 bases lay outside the gene matches. CDR3 length equals 16 residues. The V call is TRBV5-1, the J call TRBJ2-3; 13 nucleotides line up with TRBD2. The TCR comes from a man aged 65 to 85 with acute or convalescent COVID-19. Sequencing was done on a sample of peripheral blood. The CDR3 DNA reads as TGCGCCAGCAGCTCCGGACTAGCGGGGGACACAGATACGCAGTATTTT. Translated: CASSSGLAGDTDTQYF.